Each of the 9 T cell receptor beta chains below was sequenced from the same sample in a study of T cells in Graves' hyperthyroidism and ophthalmopathy. The investigators amplified TCR beta CDR3 regions from RNA transcripts. A first-round RT-PCR of the TCR CDR3 used the HTBI primer set. TCRdb itself ran the multiplex PCR reads through MiXCR, one entry per CDR3 protein. The table includes 600,000 to 800,000 distinct CDR3 sequences, roughly 32% detected once. The specimen was blood. These receptors were collected from a woman aged 40 to 50 with Graves' hyperthyroidism.

CDR3 sequence reads: CASSGTGGLGEQYF. For the CDR3, the DNA is TGCGCCAGCAGCGGGACAGGGGGCCTCGGCGAGCAGTACTTC. The V and J genes are TRBV4-1 and TRBJ2-7; 12 positions agree with TRBD1. V lost 5 bases, J lost 6 bases, and 5 bases stayed unmatched. This CDR3 has 14 amino acids. The germline V gene encodes CDR1 MGHRA and CDR2 YSYEKL.

The gene calls are TRBV12-3 or TRBV12-4 and TRBJ1-3; tentative D call: TRBD1 (6 bases). The CDR3 is made up of 13 amino acids. V was clipped by 7 bases and J by 0 bases, with 7 bases between them. The CDR3 sequence: CASTRGSGNTIYF. The CDR3 DNA follows: TGTGCCAGCACCAGGGGCTCTGGAAACACCATATATTTT.

This clonotype was detected only a few times. The chain uses TRBV7-8 and TRBJ2-2, with TRBD1 matching over 10 bases. The germline V gene encodes CDR1 SGHVS and CDR2 FQNEAQ. Losses at the gene ends were 4 bases for V and 5 bases for J; bases not matched to a gene: 7. This CDR3 is 16 amino acids long. The chain's CDR3 is CASSSVGQGFTGELFF. The CDR3 DNA follows: TGTGCCAGCAGCTCAGTGGGACAGGGGTTTACCGGGGAGCTGTTTTTT.

CDR3 residues: CAIRKQGAGSPLHF. The CDR3 DNA reads TGTGCCATCAGGAAACAGGGGGCTGGTTCACCCCTCCACTTT. The chain links TRBV10-3 to TRBJ1-6, with TRBD1 matching 9 bases. Germline V gene sequence: CDR1 ENHRY, CDR2 SYGVKD. J gave up 9 bases and V 6 bases, and 6 bases lay outside the gene matches. The CDR3 loop spans 14 amino acids.

Comments on this clonotype: A much larger clonotype is one base distant, so this may be a read error. V and J are TRBV19 and TRBJ1-6; D perhaps matches TRBD1 (5 bases). Germline V gene lookup returns CDR1 LNHDA and CDR2 SQIVND (reference sequence). The CDR3 contains 13 residues. The V end was cut by 10 bases, the J end by 8 bases, with 15 bases between. The chain's CDR3 is CATNSGIDSPLHF. CDR3 DNA: TGTGCCACCAACTCAGGGATCGATTCACCCCTCCACTTT.

The CDR3 nucleotides are TGTGCCAGCAAAACTAGCGGGAATAGGAATGAGCAGTTCTTC. Residues: CASKTSGNRNEQFF. V is TRBV2 and J is TRBJ2-1; 10 nucleotides align to TRBD2. This CDR3 is built from 14 residues. CDR1 SNHLY and CDR2 FYNNEI come from the germline V gene. The ends lost 7 bases at V and 7 bases at J; junction bases unmatched: 7.

This clonotype has just a few counts. V and J are TRBV29-1 and TRBJ2-2; TRBD1 is a possible D gene (6 bases). V was clipped by 5 bases and J by 4 bases, with 17 bases between them. Germline V gene lookup returns CDR1 SQVTM and CDR2 ANQGSEA. This CDR3 is 15 amino acids long. CDR3 DNA sequence: TGCAGCGTTATCGACAGGACCCTGGGCACCGGGGAGCTGTTTTTT. It translates to CSVIDRTLGTGELFF.

This clonotype was picked up a small number of times. The gene calls are TRBV4-2 and TRBJ1-4; D is unclear. The length of the CDR3 is 13 residues. CDR1 is LGHNA and CDR2 is YNFKEQ in the germline V gene. V lost 1 base and J lost 5, with 5 bases in between. The CDR3 DNA is TGTGCCAGCAGCCAAGTGATCAATGAAAAACTGTTTTTT. Amino acids: CASSQVINEKLFF.

This chain connects TRBV4-3 to TRBJ2-7, with TRBD2 identical over 15 bases. The ends lost 0 bases at V and 7 bases at J; junction bases unmatched: 1. The V gene's germline CDR1 is LGHNA and CDR2 YSLEER. CDR3 length: 15 amino acids. As DNA, the CDR3 is TGCGCCAGCAGCCAAGATGGGACTAGCGGGAGGGAGCAGTACTTC. Its protein is CASSQDGTSGREQYF.